The clone carrying this TCR beta chain came up many times. Antigen: not known. V dropped 3 bases and J dropped 4; count of bases not matched to a gene: 12. Germline V gene data show CDR1 as DFQATT and CDR2 as SNEGSKA (reference sequence). CDR3 length equals 16 residues. TCRdb recomputed calls from the 5' RACE reads with MiXCR, one row per CDR3 protein. The table includes 150,000 or so distinct CDR3 sequences, under 4.5% detected once. The data stem from a study of identical twins. The study, taken as a whole, reports: Out-of-frame alpha sequences shared by twins showed excess low generation probability. Twin pairs had excess sharing that was weaker in beta out-of-frame sequences. Diverse VJ usage suggested most zero-insertion clonotypes were not invariant T cells. Cord blood beta clonotypes that were abundant carried fewer insertions, and memory repertoires showed no such trend.

The sequence was collected from a man between 18 and 29 years old in good health. Sequencing was done on a sample of memory T cells sorted from blood. V and J are TRBV20-1 and TRBJ1-3, with 7 bases identical to TRBD1. The CDR3 sequence: CSARETGFNVGNTIYF. The CDR3 DNA sequence: TGCAGTGCTAGGGAGACAGGGTTCAACGTAGGAAACACCATATATTTT.